This TCR beta chain was sequenced for a study of control samples from healthy donors and cancer patients. Data came from immunoSEQ multiplex PCR; TCRdb stores just in-frame clones and leaves some out. The table includes 190,000 or so clones, about 93% detected once. This TCR came from a man in his late teens or twenties in good health. Sequencing input: blood.

The chain's CDR3 is CASSPGLAGETQYF. CDR3 DNA sequence: TGTGCCAGCTCCCCGGGACTAGCGGGGGAGACCCAGTACTTC. The rearrangement links TRBV5-4 to TRBJ2-5; 13 bases line up with TRBD2. Germline loops: CDR1 SGHNT, CDR2 YYREEE (reference sequence). V shed 7 bases, J shed 5 bases, and the junction held 5 bases outside the gene matches. This CDR3 is 14 amino acids long.